These 19 T cell receptor beta chains were all obtained from the same sample, sequenced in a study of blood T cells in healthy people across ages. PCR was performed a second time for roughly 7 to 11 cycles using a sample-barcoded 5' primer and a J-beta primer mix. Via MiXCR, TCRdb re-called the 5' RACE reads, giving one row per CDR3 protein. The sample has over 750,000 distinct CDR3 sequences, 20% to 25% seen once. These data also formed part of another study, on T cells of mothers and their children.

The sequenced sample was blood. Receptors originate from a boy aged 5 to 17 in good health.

The genes are TRBV27 and TRBJ2-7, with D unresolved. The DNA matches TRBJ2-1 better at its end, which makes the J call doubtful. Germline values: CDR1 MNHEY, CDR2 SMNVEV (reference sequence). The CDR3 is made up of 15 amino acids. This CDR3 is CASSPELSPYNEQFF. The CDR3 coding sequence is TGTGCCAGCAGTCCGGAGCTCTCGCCCTACAATGAGCAGTTCTTC.

The chain combines TRBV12-3 or TRBV12-4 with TRBJ1-1, with TRBD1 matching 7 bases. The CDR3 runs 15 residues. Germline trimming cut 6 bases from V and 4 bases from J; bases unmatched to any gene: 11. This CDR3 reads CASSSRITGVTEAFF. In DNA, the CDR3 is TGTGCCAGCAGCTCCCGGATCACAGGGGTCACTGAAGCTTTCTTT.

In this sample, this clonotype turned up a few times. As DNA, the CDR3 is TGCAGTGCTAGAGATCTTCTAGCGGGCGAAGAGACCCAGTACTTC. It yields the protein CSARDLLAGEETQYF. V and J are TRBV20-1 and TRBJ2-5; TRBD2 matches 8 bases. Looked up from germline, CDR1 is DFQATT and CDR2 is SNEGSKA (reference sequence). V lost 0 bases to trimming and J lost 3 bases; unmatched junction nucleotides: 6. The CDR3 consists of 15 residues.

The chain couples TRBV7-3 to TRBJ2-5; weak D call: TRBD1 (6 bases). Germline-derived CDR1 and CDR2 are SGHTA and FQGTGA. With 3 bases removed from V and 1 base from J, the gap between germline ends came to 18 bases. CDR3 length: 17 residues. The CDR3 DNA follows: TGTGCCAGCAGCTTTCCCGGTGGGGACATGAGCCAAGAGACCCAGTACTTC. Translating it yields CASSFPGGDMSQETQYF.

This clonotype was observed a handful of times. This chain links TRBV20-1 with TRBJ2-5, with TRBD2 identical over 7 bases. The CDR3 extends over 15 amino acids. CDR1 is DFQATT, CDR2 SNEGSKA, per germline (reference sequence). V shed 5 bases, J shed 5 bases, and the junction held 14 bases outside the gene matches. The CDR3, as DNA: TGCAGTGCTGAAAGCAGCGGGGCCCTCGGGGAGACCCAGTACTTC. Translating gives CSAESSGALGETQYF.

J is TRBJ2-5 and V is TRBV5-1; 12 bases fit TRBD2. CDR3 length: 15 amino acids. Germline V lookup: CDR1 SGHRS, CDR2 YFSETQ. V dropped 3 bases and J dropped 2; count of bases not matched to a gene: 2. CDR3 residues: CASSYGLAGQETQYF. CDR3 bases: TGCGCCAGCAGCTACGGACTAGCGGGACAAGAGACCCAGTACTTC.

This clonotype was detected a few times. This chain uses TRBV20-1 with TRBJ2-2, with 13 nucleotides matching TRBD2. V lost 4 bases, J lost 5 bases, and 7 bases stayed unmatched. Germline values: CDR1 DFQATT, CDR2 SNEGSKA (reference sequence). The length of the CDR3 is 16 residues. The CDR3 nucleotides are TGCAGTGCTACCCCAGGGACTAGCGGGATAACCGGGGAGCTGTTTTTT. Protein product: CSATPGTSGITGELFF.

The rearrangement uses TRBV18 and TRBJ2-5; perhaps D is TRBD1 or TRBD2 (5 bases each). CDR1 and CDR2 (germline): KGHSH, LQKENI. V was shortened by 3 bases and J by 4 bases, with 15 bases between the two germline ends. This CDR3 is built from 15 residues. The CDR3 nucleotides are TGTGCCAGCTCACCCGGTGACAGCGAGGGAGAGACCCAGTACTTC. It specifies CASSPGDSEGETQYF. Combining the CDR3 with reference TRBV18 and TRBJ2-5 gives the whole variable domain NAGVMQNPRHLVRRRGQEARLRCSPMKGHSHVYWYRQLPEEGLKFMVYLQKENIIDESGMPKERFSAEFPKEGPSILRIQQVVRGDSAAYFCASSPGDSEGETQYFGPGTRLLVL.

This sequence joins TRBV12-3 or TRBV12-4 and TRBJ1-3, with TRBD1 matching 8 bases. The CDR3 is 14 residues long. After removal of 7 bases from V and 2 bases from J, the junction contained 4 bases not matched to a gene. The CDR3 nucleotides read TGTGCCAGCAACACACAGGGGGCTGGAAACACCATATATTTT. This codes for CASNTQGAGNTIYF.

This clonotype turned up a few times. J is TRBJ1-2 and V is TRBV12-3 or TRBV12-4; tentatively, D is TRBD1 (6 bases). The CDR3 covers 14 residues. Between the trimmed V and J ends, which lost 3 bases and 6 bases, there was a span of 14 bases. CDR3 nucleotides: TGTGCCAGCAGTTTCCCCGGGGGCGAGGATGGCTACACCTTC. Amino acids: CASSFPGGEDGYTF.

This clonotype has only a few counts. The chain carries TRBV15 and TRBJ2-1; D remains unclear. The V end lost 1 base, the J end lost 9 bases, and 7 bases lay between the germline ends. Germline V gene lookup returns CDR1 LNHNV and CDR2 YYDKDF (reference sequence). The CDR3 totals 12 residues. The CDR3 bases are TGTGCCACCAGCAGAGTCCGGAGTGAGCAGTTCTTC. Translated: CATSRVRSEQFF. The whole variable domain, remainder taken from reference TRBV15 and TRBJ2-1, is DAMVIQNPRYQVTQFGKPVTLSCSQTLNHNVMYWYQQKSSQAPKLLFHYYDKDFNNEADTPDNFQSRRPNTSFCFLDIRSPGLGDTAMYLCATSRVRSEQFFGPGTRLTVL.

This clonotype has a count of ten or more. The genes are TRBV4-3 and TRBJ1-5; D not certain. This CDR3 has 16 residues. Germline V gene data show CDR1 as LGHNA and CDR2 as YSLEER. V dropped 1 base and J dropped 9 bases, with 19 bases sitting between them. CDR3 bases: TGCGCCAGCAGCCAAGCCTCGGACCGAGGGTTATGGCCCCAGCATTTT. Amino acids: CASSQASDRGLWPQHF.

J is TRBJ2-7 and V is TRBV20-1, with TRBD1 identical over 11 bases. J gave up 4 bases and V 8 bases, and 7 bases lay outside the gene matches. CDR3 length: 13 residues. The V gene's germline CDR1 is DFQATT and CDR2 SNEGSKA (reference sequence). In DNA form, the CDR3 reads TGCAGTTGTGGACAGGGGGCGCGTTACGAGCAGTACTTC. Translating gives CSCGQGARYEQYF.

This clonotype appeared a few times. The V call is TRBV29-1, the J call TRBJ1-3, with D possibly TRBD1 on 6 matching bases. Germline assignment: CDR1 SQVTM and CDR2 ANQGSEA. The CDR3 totals 13 residues. The germline V and J ends were trimmed by 7 bases and 0 bases, with 10 bases remaining between them. This CDR3 is CSAEDSSGNTIYF. The CDR3 coding sequence is TGCAGCGCTGAGGACAGCTCTGGAAACACCATATATTTT.

A few counts support this clonotype. The rearrangement links TRBV3-1 to TRBJ2-5; the match to TRBD1 covers 9 bases. Gene TRBJ2-1 matches the end of the DNA better, so the J call may be wrong. Germline CDR1 LGHDT, CDR2 YNNKEL (reference sequence). The CDR3 runs to 16 residues. DNA for the CDR3: TGTGCCAGCAGCCAGGAACCGACAGGGGGATATAATGAGCAGTTCTTC. The encoded protein is CASSQEPTGGYNEQFF.

This clonotype has more than one count but fewer than ten. The rearrangement links TRBV12-3 or TRBV12-4 to TRBJ2-1; no definite D call. The germline V and J ends were trimmed by 6 bases and 0 bases, with 12 bases remaining between them. This CDR3 spans 15 amino acids. CDR3 amino acids: CASSPTLSSYNEQFF. CDR3 in DNA: TGTGCCAGCAGCCCGACGTTGAGCTCCTACAATGAGCAGTTCTTC.

V and J are TRBV5-5 and TRBJ1-4; no clear D gene. Per the germline V gene, CDR1 is SGHKS and CDR2 is YYEKEE (reference sequence). The V end lost 0 bases, the J end lost 0 bases, and 12 bases lay between the germline ends. This CDR3 region has 17 residues. CDR3 protein: CASSLVGGPATNEKLFF. The CDR3 nucleotides are TGTGCCAGCAGCTTGGTCGGAGGGCCTGCAACTAATGAAAAACTGTTTTTT.

V usage is TRBV7-2 and J usage is TRBJ2-5; D not certain. The DNA end favors TRBJ2-1, so the J call may be wrong. Germline V gives CDR1 SGHTA, CDR2 FQGNSA. The CDR3 consists of 14 residues. The CDR3: CASSLAGGPTEQFF. CDR3 in DNA: TGTGCCAGCAGCTTAGCGGGCGGTCCCACTGAGCAGTTCTTC.

This clonotype showed up just a few times. V gene TRBV10-3 combines with J gene TRBJ2-5, with TRBD2 matching 11 bases. Judging by the DNA end, TRBJ2-1 fits better; the J call may be wrong. The length of the CDR3 is 15 residues. In germline, CDR1 is ENHRY, CDR2 SYGVKD. The CDR3 sequence: CAISESLAGENEQFF. CDR3 nucleotides: TGTGCCATCAGTGAGTCACTAGCGGGGGAGAATGAGCAGTTCTTC.